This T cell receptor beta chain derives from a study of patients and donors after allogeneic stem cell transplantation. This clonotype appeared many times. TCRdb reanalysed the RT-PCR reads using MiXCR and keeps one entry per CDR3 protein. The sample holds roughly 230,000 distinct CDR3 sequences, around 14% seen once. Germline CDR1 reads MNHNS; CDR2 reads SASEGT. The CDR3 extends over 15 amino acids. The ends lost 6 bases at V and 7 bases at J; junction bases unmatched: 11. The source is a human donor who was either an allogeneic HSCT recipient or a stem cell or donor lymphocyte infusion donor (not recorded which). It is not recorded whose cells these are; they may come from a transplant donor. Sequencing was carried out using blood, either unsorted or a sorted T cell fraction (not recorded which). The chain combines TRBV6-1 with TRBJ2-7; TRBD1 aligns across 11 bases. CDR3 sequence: CASRTPGQGVWEQYF. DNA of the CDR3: TGTGCCAGCAGAACTCCGGGACAGGGGGTCTGGGAGCAGTACTTC.